One sample yielded the 18 T cell receptor beta chains listed below, sequenced in a study of shared clonotypes between healthy human individuals. TCRdb keeps only in-frame clones here, not all; method: immunoSEQ multiplex PCR. Of over a million clones in the sample, around three quarters were seen once. Sequenced input: memory CD4+ T cells from PBMCs. Subset defined: CD45RA-negative fraction. These receptors all stem from a man aged 18 to 35 in good health. Some clones in this sample may be carry-over from other donors' samples.

Turning to this clone: Other DNA sequences in the same sample also yield this CDR3. CDR3 sequence (DNA): TGTGCCAGTAGTATCAGAGGAGCTAACTATGGCTACACCTTC. This translates into CASSIRGANYGYTF. The chain has TRBV19 and TRBJ1-2; no clear D gene. V shed 3 bases and J shed 0 bases, with 8 bases lying between them. The CDR3 totals 14 residues. The V gene's germline CDR1 is LNHDA and CDR2 SQIVND (reference sequence). Variable domain in full (rest from reference TRBV19 and TRBJ1-2): DGGITQSPKYLFRKEGQNVTLSCEQNLNHDAMYWYRQDPGQGLRLIYYSQIVNDFQKGDIAEGYSVSREKKESFPLTVTSAQKNPTAFYLCASSIRGANYGYTFGSGTRLTVV.

The CDR3 DNA reads as TGTGCCAGCAGCCCTGGACAGTTGATGAACACTGAAGCTTTCTTT. It encodes CASSPGQLMNTEAFF. This chain uses TRBV7-9 with TRBJ1-1; TRBD1 is a possible D gene (6 bases). Germline CDR1 reads SEHNR; CDR2 reads FQNEAQ (reference sequence). This CDR3 is 15 amino acids long. The V gene lost 5 bases and the J gene lost 0 bases, with 13 bases spanning the gap.

The count of this clone is one. The chain links TRBV28 to TRBJ2-3; 7 positions agree with TRBD1. The CDR3 totals 12 residues. Trimming at V came to 6 bases and at J to 3 bases, leaving 0 bases not matched to a gene. Per germline, CDR1 MDHEN and CDR2 SYDVKM. This CDR3 is CASRTGTDTQYF. The CDR3, as DNA: TGTGCCAGCAGGACAGGGACAGATACGCAGTATTTT.

This chain connects TRBV19 to TRBJ2-3; 11 nucleotides match TRBD2. This CDR3 comprises 17 residues. Trimming cost V 6 bases and J 0 bases; bases outside gene matches: 8. Germline V CDR1 and CDR2: LNHDA, SQIVND (reference sequence). The CDR3 DNA sequence: TGTGCCAGTAGCCTTGATCGGACTAGCGGGAGCACAGATACGCAGTATTTT. It codes for CASSLDRTSGSTDTQYF.

Concerning this clone: Other DNA sequences in this sample translate to the same CDR3. V and J are TRBV27 and TRBJ2-5, with 7 bases matching TRBD1. This CDR3 has 12 residues. Germline V gene lookup returns CDR1 MNHEY and CDR2 SMNVEV (reference sequence). V trimming: 5 bases; J trimming: 4 bases; junction bases outside the gene matches: 1. CDR3 in amino acids: CASSPGGETQYF. DNA for the CDR3: TGTGCCAGCAGTCCAGGGGGAGAGACCCAGTACTTC.

The chain carries TRBV5-4 and TRBJ2-7; 7 positions agree with TRBD1. CDR1 and CDR2 from the germline V gene are SGHNT and YYREEE (reference sequence). V lost 2 bases to trimming and J lost 3 bases; unmatched junction nucleotides: 5. CDR3 length: 14 residues. CDR3 nucleotide sequence: TGTGCCAGCAGCTTCGGCGACAGGGTCTACGAGCAGTACTTC. Its translation is CASSFGDRVYEQYF.

The chain has TRBV6-5 and TRBJ2-7, with D unresolved. The CDR3 runs to 15 residues. The V end lost 0 bases, the J end lost 2 bases, and 11 bases lay between the germline ends. Germline CDR1 is MNHEY and CDR2 is SVGAGI. The CDR3 DNA sequence: TGTGCCAGCAGTTACTCGAGGCGAACTACCTACGAGCAGTACTTC. Protein: CASSYSRRTTYEQYF.

The chain is built from TRBV19 and TRBJ2-5; 7 nucleotides line up with TRBD1. This CDR3 is 16 amino acids long. V was pared by 3 bases and J by 3 bases, with 10 bases of the junction left unmatched. The germline gives CDR1 LNHDA, CDR2 SQIVND (reference sequence). Here the CDR3 DNA reads TGTGCCAGTAGTATGGGGAGACAGGGTTCTGAAGAGACCCAGTACTTC. Translating it yields CASSMGRQGSEETQYF.

The chain recombines TRBV9 with TRBJ2-3, with a possible D match to TRBD2 (5 bases). Trimming stripped 4 bases from V and 3 bases from J, with 18 bases between. This CDR3 contains 16 residues. Germline V gene lookup returns CDR1 SGDLS and CDR2 YYNGEE. The CDR3 bases are TGTGCCAGCAGCCCCGGGGTGGGAGCTATAACAGATACGCAGTATTTT. It is translated as CASSPGVGAITDTQYF.

V and J are TRBV14 and TRBJ1-2, with D unresolved. Looked up from germline, CDR1 is SGHDN and CDR2 is FVKESK. Trimming took off 1 base at V and 2 bases at J, with 17 bases between the two ends. This CDR3 contains 17 residues. The CDR3 DNA sequence: TGTGCCAGCAGCCAAGTCGGTGGGCGGCGGGGAAACTATGGCTACACCTTC. Translated: CASSQVGGRRGNYGYTF.

This clone turned up a few times. The V gene is TRBV28, the J gene TRBJ2-3; 7 positions agree with TRBD2. Trimming took 6 bases from V and 3 from J; bases not matched to a gene: 6. The CDR3 covers 14 residues. Germline-derived CDR1 and CDR2 are MDHEN and SYDVKM. The CDR3 DNA sequence: TGTGCCAGCAGGAGCGGGACCCCAACAGATACGCAGTATTTT. This sequence encodes CASRSGTPTDTQYF.

The rearrangement uses TRBV13 and TRBJ2-3, with D possibly matching TRBD2 (6 bases). This CDR3 contains 15 residues. The V gene's germline CDR1 is PRHDT and CDR2 FYEKMQ (reference sequence). V was pared by 1 base and J by 2 bases, with 10 bases between. The CDR3 nucleotides read TGTGCCAGCAGCTTAGTTCGCGGGAACACAGATACGCAGTATTTT. This translates into CASSLVRGNTDTQYF.

The V call is TRBV28, the J call TRBJ2-7; D gene ambiguous. CDR3 length: 13 residues. V was cut by 5 bases and J by 3 bases, with 11 bases left in between. CDR1 and CDR2 from the germline V gene are MDHEN and SYDVKM. CDR3 region: CASSRAQIYEQYF. The CDR3 bases are TGTGCCAGCAGTCGGGCCCAGATCTACGAGCAGTACTTC.

The chain employs TRBV6-1 and TRBJ2-1, with 9 nucleotides matching TRBD2. The CDR3 has 14 amino acids. The ends lost 3 bases at V and 9 bases at J; junction bases unmatched: 6. The germline gives CDR1 MNHNS, CDR2 SASEGT. The CDR3 coding sequence is TGTGCCAGCAGTGATTTAGCGGGAGTCACTGAGCAGTTCTTC. Its protein product is CASSDLAGVTEQFF.

Comment on this clone: Other DNA sequences of this sample code for an identical CDR3. V is TRBV7-2 and J is TRBJ2-1; D unclear. The CDR3 is 12 residues long. Germline CDR1 reads SGHTA; CDR2 reads FQGNSA. Between the trimmed V and J ends, which lost 5 bases and 0 bases, there was a span of 2 bases. This CDR3 reads CASSPSYNEQFF. In nucleotides, the CDR3 is TGTGCCAGCAGCCCCTCCTACAATGAGCAGTTCTTC.

J is TRBJ2-7 and V is TRBV7-3, with no clear D. This CDR3 region has 13 residues. Deletions cut 1 base from V and 6 bases from J, with 10 bases between. Germline CDR1 reads SGHTA; CDR2 reads FQGTGA. CDR3 DNA sequence: TGTGCCAGCAGCTTAATCTCGGCTAGCGAGCAGTACTTC. It encodes CASSLISASEQYF. Filled out from reference TRBV7-3 and TRBJ2-7, the complete variable domain reads GAGVSQTPSNKVTEKGKYVELRCDPISGHTALYWYRQSLGQGPEFLIYFQGTGAADDSGLPNDRFFAVRPEGSVSTLKIQRTERGDSAVYLCASSLISASEQYFGPGTRLTVT.

The chain uses TRBV7-3 and TRBJ2-2, with 8 bases matching TRBD2. CDR3 length equals 15 residues. Germline V gene data show CDR1 as SGHTA and CDR2 as FQGTGA. The V segment lost 3 bases and the J segment 4 bases; nucleotides outside the gene matches: 4. CDR3 bases: TGTGCCAGCAGCTTCGTCACTAGCGGCACCGGGGAGCTGTTTTTT. This sequence encodes CASSFVTSGTGELFF. Complete variable domain (other parts from reference TRBV7-3 and TRBJ2-2): GAGVSQTPSNKVTEKGKYVELRCDPISGHTALYWYRQSLGQGPEFLIYFQGTGAADDSGLPNDRFFAVRPEGSVSTLKIQRTERGDSAVYLCASSFVTSGTGELFFGEGSRLTVL.

Turning to this clone: Other DNA sequences in the same sample also yield this CDR3. The chain combines TRBV5-4 with TRBJ2-5, with 11 nucleotides matching TRBD2. Germline values: CDR1 SGHNT, CDR2 YYREEE (reference sequence). There are 15 residues in the CDR3. The junction had 3 bases not matched to a gene; V was cut back by 4 bases and J by 1 base. CDR3 in DNA: TGTGCCAGCAGCCGACTAGCGGGATCCCAAGAGACCCAGTACTTC. It translates to CASSRLAGSQETQYF. The full variable domain, in which reference TRBV5-4 and TRBJ2-5 provide the parts outside the CDR3, is ETGVTQSPTHLIKTRGQQVTLRCSSQSGHNTVSWYQQALGQGPQFIFQYYREEENGRGNFPPRFSGLQFPNYSSELNVNALELDDSALYLCASSRLAGSQETQYFGPGTRLLVL.